Listed here are 21 T cell receptor beta chains from one sample, sequenced in a study of OX40 agonist ivuxolimab in advanced cancers. The protocol was immunoSEQ multiplex PCR, while the TCRdb copy is restricted to in-frame clones and leaves out a portion. The top ten clones hold approximately 0.49% of a sample with nearly 110,000 clones, about nine tenths of them seen once. The source was CD4+ or CD8+ T cells sorted from blood, collected in a trial of the OX40 agonist ivuxolimab. These receptors all come from an adult with an advanced solid tumor such as melanoma, head and neck, liver or kidney cancer.

This clone was counted a single time. V usage is TRBV9 and J usage is TRBJ2-1; 9 nucleotides align to TRBD2. Germline assignment: CDR1 SGDLS and CDR2 YYNGEE. CDR3 length: 17 residues. The ends lost 0 bases at V and 8 bases at J; junction bases unmatched: 12. The CDR3 DNA sequence: TGTGCCAGCAGCGTAGTAGGGGGTGCTAGCGGGGATCATGAGCAGTTCTTC. This codes for CASSVVGGASGDHEQFF.

This chain joins TRBV30 and TRBJ2-7; D is perhaps TRBD1 (6 bases). Germline-derived CDR1 and CDR2 are GTSNPN and SVGIG (reference sequence). There are 12 residues in the CDR3. The CDR3 nucleotides are TGTGCGTTCGGGGCAGGGGCCTACGAGCAGTACTTC. Translation: CAFGAGAYEQYF.

CDR3 loop: CAISDFGVHEQYF. CDR3 in DNA: TGTGCCATCAGTGACTTCGGGGTACACGAGCAGTACTTC. This chain uses TRBV10-3 with TRBJ2-7, with D possibly TRBD2 on 5 matching bases. The CDR3 covers 13 residues. CDR1 and CDR2 (germline): ENHRY, SYGVKD. Trimming pared 3 bases from V and 5 bases from J, leaving 11 bases between.

The V gene is TRBV11-2, the J gene TRBJ2-7, with D unclear. Trimming stripped 0 bases from V and 2 bases from J, with 8 bases between. The CDR3 loop spans 14 amino acids. The V gene's germline CDR1 is SGHAT and CDR2 FQNNGV. CDR3 region: CASSLDSTTYEQYF. CDR3 DNA: TGTGCCAGCAGCTTAGATTCGACCACCTACGAGCAGTACTTC.

This chain links TRBV14 with TRBJ1-1; unclear D gene. The germline V gene encodes CDR1 SGHDN and CDR2 FVKESK. V lost 4 bases and J 0 bases, leaving 6 bases between the germline ends. CDR3 length: 13 residues. The CDR3 is CASSRALNTEAFF. The CDR3 DNA follows: TGTGCCAGCAGCCGGGCCCTGAACACTGAAGCTTTCTTT.

The chain joins TRBV28 to TRBJ2-3, with D hard to call. This CDR3 comprises 12 residues. Germline V lookup: CDR1 MDHEN, CDR2 SYDVKM. Trimming cost V 5 bases and J 6 bases, with 9 bases left between them. In DNA, the CDR3 is TGTGCCAGCAGTGAGCCGAGGGATACGCAGTATTTT. It specifies CASSEPRDTQYF.

The genes are TRBV29-1 and TRBJ2-3; D ambiguous. The CDR3 extends over 14 amino acids. V was pared by 1 base and J by 1 base, with 9 bases between. The germline V gene encodes CDR1 SQVTM and CDR2 ANQGSEA. CDR3 in amino acids: CSVEVIRGTDTQYF. Here the CDR3 DNA reads TGCAGCGTTGAAGTAATAAGGGGCACAGATACGCAGTATTTT.

For the CDR3, the DNA is TGTGCCAGCAGTTTAGCCGGGGCGTATGGCTACACCTTC. Translation: CASSLAGAYGYTF. J is TRBJ1-2 and V is TRBV28, with a possible D match to TRBD1 (5 bases). Between the trimmed V and J ends, which lost 2 bases and 5 bases, there was a span of 9 bases. From germline, CDR1 is MDHEN and CDR2 SYDVKM. This CDR3 is 13 amino acids long.

This clone has just one count. This chain uses TRBV19 with TRBJ2-5; 8 bases are a match to TRBD1. With V trimmed by 5 bases and J by 4 bases, 3 bases remained unmatched. CDR3 length equals 13 residues. Germline loops: CDR1 LNHDA, CDR2 SQIVND (reference sequence). The CDR3 coding sequence is TGTGCCAGTAGTGTCGACAGGGGAGAGACCCAGTACTTC. This encodes CASSVDRGETQYF.

The chain has TRBV6-1 and TRBJ2-5, with 11 bases aligning to TRBD2. Per germline, CDR1 MNHNS and CDR2 SASEGT. The CDR3 consists of 19 residues. Germline trimming cut 4 bases from V and 4 bases from J; bases unmatched to any gene: 17. CDR3 region: CASSVDSGGGQFLLETQYF. The CDR3 nucleotides read TGTGCCAGCAGTGTTGATAGCGGGGGGGGCCAATTCTTGTTAGAGACCCAGTACTTC.

The V call is TRBV10-2, the J call TRBJ2-7; D is unresolved. Germline V gene data show CDR1 as WSHSY and CDR2 as SAAADI. V was trimmed by 0 bases and J by 2 bases, leaving 8 bases between them. The CDR3 is made up of 14 amino acids. The CDR3 sequence is CASSESGRAYEQYF. As DNA, the CDR3 is TGCGCCAGCAGTGAGTCCGGCAGAGCCTACGAGCAGTACTTC.

This chain joins TRBV18 and TRBJ1-6; 7 nucleotides agree with TRBD1. V trimming: 0 bases; J trimming: 10 bases; junction bases outside the gene matches: 12. CDR3 size: 17 residues. In germline, CDR1 is KGHSH, CDR2 LQKENI. The CDR3 nucleotides are TGTGCCAGCTCACCACCGGGCCAGGGGGTCTTGATGTCACCCCTCCACTTT. This translates into CASSPPGQGVLMSPLHF.

The CDR3 is CASSPEGGGTYEQYF. DNA for the CDR3: TGCGCCAGCAGCCCGGAGGGTGGGGGAACCTACGAGCAGTACTTC. The chain combines TRBV4-1 with TRBJ2-7; a weak D match, TRBD2 (6 bases). CDR1 is MGHRA, CDR2 YSYEKL, per germline. The CDR3 extends over 15 amino acids. Trimming took 4 bases from V and 2 from J, leaving 15 bases between them.

The chain has TRBV12-5 and TRBJ2-1; TRBD2 matches at 9 bases. CDR1 LGHNT and CDR2 FRNRAP come from the germline V gene. CDR3 length: 16 amino acids. Germline trimming cut 4 bases from V and 5 bases from J; bases unmatched to any gene: 9. The chain's CDR3 is CASGSQASGEHNEQFF. In DNA form, the CDR3 reads TGTGCTAGTGGTTCCCAGGCTAGCGGGGAACACAATGAGCAGTTCTTC.

The chain joins TRBV19 to TRBJ1-2; no clear D. V shed 4 bases and J shed 4 bases, with 10 bases lying between them. The CDR3 runs to 13 residues. Germline loops: CDR1 LNHDA, CDR2 SQIVND (reference sequence). The CDR3 sequence is CASSTGLLYGYTF. For the CDR3, the DNA is TGTGCCAGTAGTACGGGCCTCCTCTATGGCTACACCTTC.

This clone was seen more than once but under ten times. The chain joins TRBV6-5 to TRBJ2-7; D may match TRBD1 or TRBD2 (6 bases each). V was clipped by 2 bases and J by 1 base, with 12 bases between them. The CDR3 covers 15 residues. Germline V gene sequence: CDR1 MNHEY, CDR2 SVGAGI. The CDR3 protein is CASSYKGGLSYEQYF. CDR3 DNA sequence: TGTGCCAGCAGTTACAAGGGGGGACTGTCCTACGAGCAGTACTTC.

The chain recombines TRBV28 with TRBJ2-2; D is unclear. The germline CDR1 and CDR2 sequences are MDHEN and SYDVKM. V lost 5 bases and J lost 0, with 7 bases in between. This CDR3 has 14 amino acids. This CDR3 is CASSPPSNTGELFF. CDR3 coding DNA: TGTGCCAGCAGTCCCCCATCGAACACCGGGGAGCTGTTTTTT.

This chain joins TRBV7-2 and TRBJ1-2, with 9 bases aligning to TRBD1. The CDR3 sequence is 13 residues long. Germline CDR1 is SGHTA and CDR2 is FQGNSA. The V gene end was trimmed by 6 bases and the J gene end by 7 bases; junction bases not matched to a gene: 6. This chain's CDR3 is CASRPGQGRGYTF. CDR3 DNA: TGTGCCAGCAGACCGGGACAGGGTCGTGGCTACACCTTC. The full variable domain, its missing parts supplied by reference TRBV7-2 and TRBJ1-2, is GAGVSQSPSNKVTEKGKDVELRCDPISGHTALYWYRQSLGQGLEFLIYFQGNSAPDKSGLPSDRFSAERTGGSVSTLTIQRTQQEDSAVYLCASRPGQGRGYTFGSGTRLTVV.

The chain uses TRBV28 and TRBJ1-4; D gene uncertain. The CDR3 runs 13 residues. Per the germline V gene, CDR1 is MDHEN and CDR2 is SYDVKM. V was pared by 5 bases and J by 0 bases, with 4 bases between. CDR3 amino acids: CASSDATNEKLFF. DNA of the CDR3: TGTGCCAGCAGTGATGCAACTAATGAAAAACTGTTTTTT.

The V call is TRBV14, the J call TRBJ1-3; D not resolved. The germline V and J ends were trimmed by 8 bases and 0 bases, with 14 bases remaining between them. This CDR3 spans 15 amino acids. Germline V gives CDR1 SGHDN, CDR2 FVKESK. The CDR3 loop is CASRPMGSSGNTIYF. The CDR3, as DNA: TGTGCCAGCCGTCCTATGGGCAGCTCTGGAAACACCATATATTTT.

This clone turned up a few times. The chain carries TRBV2 and TRBJ1-1; unclear D gene. The CDR3 contains 13 residues. With 7 bases removed from V and 1 base from J, the gap between germline ends came to 10 bases. The germline V gene has CDR1 SNHLY and CDR2 FYNNEI. CDR3 loop: CASKSQANTEAFF. The CDR3 DNA reads TGTGCCAGCAAATCCCAGGCGAACACTGAAGCTTTCTTT. The full variable domain, completed using reference TRBV2 and TRBJ1-1, is EPEVTQTPSHQVTQMGQEVILRCVPISNHLYFYWYRQILGQKVEFLVSFYNNEISEKSEIFDDQFSVERPDGSNFTLKIRSTKLEDSAMYFCASKSQANTEAFFGQGTRLTVV.